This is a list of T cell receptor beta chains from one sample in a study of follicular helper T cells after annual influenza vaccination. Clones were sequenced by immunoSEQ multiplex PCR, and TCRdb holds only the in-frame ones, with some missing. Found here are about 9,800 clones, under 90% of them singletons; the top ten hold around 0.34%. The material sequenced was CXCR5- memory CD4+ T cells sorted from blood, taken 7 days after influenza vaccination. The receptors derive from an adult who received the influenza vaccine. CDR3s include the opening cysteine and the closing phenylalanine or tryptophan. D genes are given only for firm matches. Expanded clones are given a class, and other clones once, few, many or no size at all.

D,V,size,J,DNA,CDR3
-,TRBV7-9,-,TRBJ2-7,TGTGCCAGCAGACCACAGGGAGACGAGCAGTACTTC,CASRPQGDEQYF
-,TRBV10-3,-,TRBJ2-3,TGTGCCATCAGTCGAGACACAGGGACAGATACGCAGTATTTT,CAISRDTGTDTQYF
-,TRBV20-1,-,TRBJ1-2,TGCAGTGCTGGGGGTATTAGGGCAGCCTTC,CSAGGIRAAF
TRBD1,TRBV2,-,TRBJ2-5,TGTGCCAGCAGTGTTAGGGGGCCTGGGACCCAGTACTTC,CASSVRGPGTQYF
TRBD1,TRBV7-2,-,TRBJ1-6,TGTGCCAGCAGCCCCCGTTGGACAGGGGGATCACCCCTCCACTTT,CASSPRWTGGSPLHF
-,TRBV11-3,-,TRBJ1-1,TGTGCCAGCAGCTTAGACGGGGACACTGAAGCTTTCTTT,CASSLDGDTEAFF
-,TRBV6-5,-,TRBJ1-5,TGTGCCACTCGCGTGGGCGGAGGCAATCAGCCCCAGCATTTT,CATRVGGGNQPQHF
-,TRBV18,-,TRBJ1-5,TGTGCCAGCTCACGGGGGGGGGCGGGCAATCAGCCCCAGCATTTT,CASSRGGAGNQPQHF
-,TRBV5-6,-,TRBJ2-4,TGTGCCAGCAGCTTGGTCGGGGGTTTTTTGAGTAGAGACATTCAGTACTTC,CASSLVGGFLSRDIQYF
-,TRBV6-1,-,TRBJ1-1,TGTGCCACCAGGGGTTGGGATTTGAACACTGAAGCTTTCTTT,CATRGWDLNTEAFF
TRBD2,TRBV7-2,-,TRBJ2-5,TGTGCCAGCAGCTCCCCTTCGCTAGCGGGTAAAGAGACCCAGTACTTC,CASSSPSLAGKETQYF
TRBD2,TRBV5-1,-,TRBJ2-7,TGCGCCAGCAGCCCGGGACTAGCGGGCGGTTCTTACGAGCAGTACTTC,CASSPGLAGGSYEQYF
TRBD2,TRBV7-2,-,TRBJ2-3,TGTGCCAGCAGCCGGACTAGCGGGGGGGCGAAAGATACGCAGTATTTT,CASSRTSGGAKDTQYF
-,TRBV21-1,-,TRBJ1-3,TGTGCCAGCAGCCCCCTAGGGGTTTCTGGAAACACCATATATTTT,CASSPLGVSGNTIYF
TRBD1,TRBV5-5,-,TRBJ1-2,TGTGCCAGCAGAGAAGGGACAGGGAGGTTTTCCTATGGCTACACCTTC,CASREGTGRFSYGYTF
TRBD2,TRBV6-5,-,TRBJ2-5,TGTGCCAGCAGTTACGGGACTAGCAGAAGGGAGACCCAGTACTTC,CASSYGTSRRETQYF
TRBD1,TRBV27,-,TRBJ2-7,TGTGCCAGCAGTCCTTTCCGGACAGGGCACACCTACGAGCAGTACTTC,CASSPFRTGHTYEQYF
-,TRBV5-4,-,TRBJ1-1,TGTGCCAGCAGCTTGTCCAGAAACACTGAAGCTTTCTTT,CASSLSRNTEAFF
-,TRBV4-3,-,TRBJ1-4,TGCGCCAGCAGCCAAGATTGGGGACGAGTTAATGAAAAACTGTTTTTT,CASSQDWGRVNEKLFF
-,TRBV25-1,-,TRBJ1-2,TGTGCCAGCAGTGAACGGGGCAGGGATTACTATGGCTACACCTTC,CASSERGRDYYGYTF
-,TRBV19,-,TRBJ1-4,TGTGCCAGTAGTATGGACTCGGGTGAAAAACTGTTTTTT,CASSMDSGEKLFF
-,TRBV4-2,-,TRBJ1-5,TGTGCCAGCAGCCAAGTCACAGATAGCAATCAGCCCCAGCATTTT,CASSQVTDSNQPQHF
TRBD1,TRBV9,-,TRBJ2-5,TGTGCCAGCAGCGCTAGACAGGGGGCCAAGGGGGAGACCCAGTACTTC,CASSARQGAKGETQYF
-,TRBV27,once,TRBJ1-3,TGTGCCAGCAGTCCGGGTAGCTCTGGAAACACCATATATTTT,CASSPGSSGNTIYF
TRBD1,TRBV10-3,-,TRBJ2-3,TGTGCCATCAGCCTGGGGACAGGGGTCGCAGATACGCAGTATTTT,CAISLGTGVADTQYF
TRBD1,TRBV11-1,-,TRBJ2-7,TGTGCCAGCAGCACTAGACAGGGATCGTCCTACGAGCAGTACTTC,CASSTRQGSSYEQYF
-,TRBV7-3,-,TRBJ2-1,TGTGCCAGCAGCCCTAACCGGGGGACAGCATACAATGAGCAGTTCTTC,CASSPNRGTAYNEQFF
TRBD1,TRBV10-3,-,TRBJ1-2,TGTGCCATCCATTCCGGACAGGGAGATCGCTACACCTTC,CAIHSGQGDRYTF
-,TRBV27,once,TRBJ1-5,TGTGCCAGCAGTTTATCGTATGTTCGTGCGGCAGGGCGCAGCAATCAGCCCCAGCATTTT,CASSLSYVRAAGRSNQPQHF
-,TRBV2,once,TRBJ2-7,TGTGCCAGCAGTTATACAGGGCTAGCCTCCTACGAGCAGTACTTC,CASSYTGLASYEQYF
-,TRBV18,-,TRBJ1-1,TGTGCCAGCTCCGACCAGACGGTGACGAACACTGAAGCTTTCTTT,CASSDQTVTNTEAFF
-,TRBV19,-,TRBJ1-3,TGTGCCAGTAACCCTCGGGGGAATGGGCCTCTCGGAAACACCATATATTTT,CASNPRGNGPLGNTIYF
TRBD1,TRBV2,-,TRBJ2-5,TGTGCCAGCAATGCCGACAGGGGGGGCCAGGGCCAGTACTTC,CASNADRGGQGQYF
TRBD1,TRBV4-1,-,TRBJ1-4,TGCGCCAGCAGCCAACTCATCAGCGGACAGGGGATTTTCACTAATGAAAAACTGTTTTTT,CASSQLISGQGIFTNEKLFF
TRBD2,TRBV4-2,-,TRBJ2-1,TGTGCCAGCAGCCGAGTTTCTAGCGGGGGGGCAAACAATGAGCAGTTCTTC,CASSRVSSGGANNEQFF
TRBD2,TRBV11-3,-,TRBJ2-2,TGTGCCAGCAGCTTAGTCCCTAGCGGGGGGGCCACCGGGGAGCTGTTTTTT,CASSLVPSGGATGELFF
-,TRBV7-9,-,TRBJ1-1,TGTGCCAGCAGCACCCGAGCTGGGGATGGAGAAGCTTTCTTT,CASSTRAGDGEAFF
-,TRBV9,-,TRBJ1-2,TGTGCCAGCAGCGAAGCGGGGGAAAGGGTGTTTGGCTACACCTTC,CASSEAGERVFGYTF
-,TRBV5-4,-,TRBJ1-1,TGTGCCAGCAGCTTGGAGGGAACCGGGGGATGGACTGAAGCTTTCTTT,CASSLEGTGGWTEAFF
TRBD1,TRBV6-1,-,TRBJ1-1,TGTGCCAGCAGTGAGACAGGGAGGGGCACTGAAGCTTTCTTT,CASSETGRGTEAFF
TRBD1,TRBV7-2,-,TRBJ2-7,TGTGCCAGCAGCAGCCACACAGGGGGCTTCGACGAGCAGTACTTC,CASSSHTGGFDEQYF
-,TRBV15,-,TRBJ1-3,TGTGCCACCAGACGGGTACCCTCTGGAAACACCATATATTTT,CATRRVPSGNTIYF
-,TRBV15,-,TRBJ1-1,TGTGCCACCAGCAGAGAAGGGGTTACTGAAGCTTTCTTT,CATSREGVTEAFF
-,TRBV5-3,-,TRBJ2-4,TGTGCCAGAAGCTTGGGACTAGCCAAAAACATTCAGTACTTC,CARSLGLAKNIQYF
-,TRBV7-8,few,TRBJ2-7,TGTGCCAGCAGCTCCACGAGGGGCGAGCAGTACTTC,CASSSTRGEQYF
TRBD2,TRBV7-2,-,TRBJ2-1,TGTGCCAGCAGCCCCCCAGCGGGGCGGGTGTTCTTC,CASSPPAGRVFF
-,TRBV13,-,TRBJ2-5,TGTGCCAGCAGCTTGCGGGGGCCGGGAGAGACCCAGTACTTC,CASSLRGPGETQYF